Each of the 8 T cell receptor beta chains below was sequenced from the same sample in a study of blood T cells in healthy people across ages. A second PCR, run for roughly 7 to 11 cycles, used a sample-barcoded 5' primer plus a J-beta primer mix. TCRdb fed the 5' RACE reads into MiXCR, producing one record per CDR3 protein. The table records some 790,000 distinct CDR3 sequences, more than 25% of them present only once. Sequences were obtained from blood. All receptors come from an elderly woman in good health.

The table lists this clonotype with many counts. CDR3 nucleotides: TGTGCCAGCAGTCCACTGAACGACGGGGGGACTGAAGCTTTCTTT. Encoded protein: CASSPLNDGGTEAFF. V usage is TRBV6-5 and J usage is TRBJ1-1, with a weak D call TRBD1 (5 bases). This CDR3 has 15 amino acids. Germline lookup yields CDR1 MNHEY and CDR2 SVGAGI. Trimming cost V 5 bases and J 5 bases, with 18 bases left between them.

CDR3 coding DNA: TGTGCCATCAAGGGTGCAGGGGATCAGCCCCAGCATTTT. It specifies CAIKGAGDQPQHF. The chain is built from TRBV10-3 and TRBJ1-5; maybe TRBD1 (6 bases). This CDR3 contains 13 residues. Germline CDR1 and CDR2: ENHRY and SYGVKD. Trimming removed 7 bases from V and 5 bases from J, with 12 bases in between.

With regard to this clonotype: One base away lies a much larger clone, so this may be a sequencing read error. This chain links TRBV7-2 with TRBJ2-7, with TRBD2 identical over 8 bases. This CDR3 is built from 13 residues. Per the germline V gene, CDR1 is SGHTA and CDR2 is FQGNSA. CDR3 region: CASNLGTRVEQYF. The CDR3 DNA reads TGTGCCAGCAACTTAGGGACTAGAGTCGAGCAGTACTTC.

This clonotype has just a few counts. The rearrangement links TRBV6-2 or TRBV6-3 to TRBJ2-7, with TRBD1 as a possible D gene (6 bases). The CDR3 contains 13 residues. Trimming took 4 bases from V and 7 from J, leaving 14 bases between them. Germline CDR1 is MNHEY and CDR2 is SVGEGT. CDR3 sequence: CASSLRRGEEQYF. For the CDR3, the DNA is TGTGCCAGCAGTTTGCGCAGGGGAGAGGAGCAGTACTTC.

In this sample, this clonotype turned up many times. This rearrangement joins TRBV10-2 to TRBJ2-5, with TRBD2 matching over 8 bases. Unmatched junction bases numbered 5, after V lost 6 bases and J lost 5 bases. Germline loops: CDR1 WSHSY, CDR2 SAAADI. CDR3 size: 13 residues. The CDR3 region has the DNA TGCGCCAGCAGCTCAGCGGGGGCGGAGACCCAGTACTTC. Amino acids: CASSSAGAETQYF.

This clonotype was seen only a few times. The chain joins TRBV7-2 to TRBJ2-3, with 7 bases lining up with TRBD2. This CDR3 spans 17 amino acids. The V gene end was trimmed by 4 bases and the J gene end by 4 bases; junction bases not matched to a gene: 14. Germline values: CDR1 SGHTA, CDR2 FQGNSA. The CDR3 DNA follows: TGTGCCAGCAGCTCTACAGAGCGGGGTGCCCTTTCAGATACGCAGTATTTT. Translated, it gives CASSSTERGALSDTQYF. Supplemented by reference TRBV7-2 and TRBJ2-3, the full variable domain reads GAGVSQSPSNKVTEKGKDVELRCDPISGHTALYWYRQSLGQGLEFLIYFQGNSAPDKSGLPSDRFSAERTGGSVSTLTIQRTQQEDSAVYLCASSSTERGALSDTQYFGPGTRLTVL.

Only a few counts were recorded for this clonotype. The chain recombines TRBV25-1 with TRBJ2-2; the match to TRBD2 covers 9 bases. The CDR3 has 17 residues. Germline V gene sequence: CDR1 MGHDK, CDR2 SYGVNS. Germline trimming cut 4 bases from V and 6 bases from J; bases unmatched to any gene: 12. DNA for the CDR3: TGTGCCAGCAGTGGTTGGGGGAGCGGGGGGTCCGCCGGGGAGCTGTTTTTT. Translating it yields CASSGWGSGGSAGELFF.

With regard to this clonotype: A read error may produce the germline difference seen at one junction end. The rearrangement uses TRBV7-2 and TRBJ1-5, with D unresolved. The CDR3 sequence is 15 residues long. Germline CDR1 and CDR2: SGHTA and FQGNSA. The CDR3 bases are TGTGCCACCAGCTTAAGGCTGGTGGGCAATCAGCCCCAGCATTTT. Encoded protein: CATSLRLVGNQPQHF.